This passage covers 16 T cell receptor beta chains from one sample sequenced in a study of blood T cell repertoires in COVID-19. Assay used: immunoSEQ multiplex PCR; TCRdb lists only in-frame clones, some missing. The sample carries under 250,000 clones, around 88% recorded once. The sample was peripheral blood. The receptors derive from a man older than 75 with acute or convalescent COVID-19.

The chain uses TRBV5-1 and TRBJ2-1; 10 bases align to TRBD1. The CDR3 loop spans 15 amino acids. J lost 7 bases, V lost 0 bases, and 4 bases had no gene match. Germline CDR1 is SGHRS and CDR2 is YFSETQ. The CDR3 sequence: CASSLEWTGGNEQFF. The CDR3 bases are TGCGCCAGCAGCTTGGAGTGGACAGGGGGAAATGAGCAGTTCTTC.

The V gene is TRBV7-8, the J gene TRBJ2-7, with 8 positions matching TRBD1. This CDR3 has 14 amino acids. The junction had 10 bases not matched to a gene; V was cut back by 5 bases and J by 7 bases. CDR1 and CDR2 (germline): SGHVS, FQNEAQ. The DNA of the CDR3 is TGTGCCAGCAGCCCGGGCAGGGGGCCATGGGAGCAGTACTTC. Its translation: CASSPGRGPWEQYF.

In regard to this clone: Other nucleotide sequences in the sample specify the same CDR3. The CDR3 DNA reads as TGTGCCAGCTCACCCGGGACTAGCGGGAGCACAGATACGCAGTATTTT. Translation gives CASSPGTSGSTDTQYF. The J gene is TRBJ2-3, the V gene TRBV18, with TRBD2 matching 12 bases. The germline V gene has CDR1 KGHSH and CDR2 LQKENI. This CDR3 comprises 16 residues. After removal of 3 bases from V and 0 bases from J, the junction contained 1 base not matched to a gene.

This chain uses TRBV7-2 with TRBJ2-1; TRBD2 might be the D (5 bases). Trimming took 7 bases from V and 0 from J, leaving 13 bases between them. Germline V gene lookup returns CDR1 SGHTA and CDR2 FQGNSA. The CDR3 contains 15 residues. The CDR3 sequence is CASTVAGNSYNEQFF. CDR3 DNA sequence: TGTGCCAGCACCGTGGCGGGCAACTCCTACAATGAGCAGTTCTTC. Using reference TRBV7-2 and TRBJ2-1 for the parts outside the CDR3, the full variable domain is GAGVSQSPSNKVTEKGKDVELRCDPISGHTALYWYRQSLGQGLEFLIYFQGNSAPDKSGLPSDRFSAERTGGSVSTLTIQRTQQEDSAVYLCASTVAGNSYNEQFFGPGTRLTVL.

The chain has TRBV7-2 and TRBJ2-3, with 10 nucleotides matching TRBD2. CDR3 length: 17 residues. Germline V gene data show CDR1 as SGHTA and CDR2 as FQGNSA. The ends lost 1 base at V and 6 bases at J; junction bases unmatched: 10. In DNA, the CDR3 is TGTGCCAGCAGCTTAGACCTTAGAGCGGGGGGGCTGGATACGCAGTATTTT. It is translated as CASSLDLRAGGLDTQYF.

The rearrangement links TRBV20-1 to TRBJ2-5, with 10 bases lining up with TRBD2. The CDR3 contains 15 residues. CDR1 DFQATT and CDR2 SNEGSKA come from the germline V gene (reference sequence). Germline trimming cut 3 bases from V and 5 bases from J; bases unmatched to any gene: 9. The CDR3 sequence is CSASLAGVYRETQYF. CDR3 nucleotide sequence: TGCAGTGCTAGTCTAGCGGGAGTTTATCGGGAGACCCAGTACTTC.

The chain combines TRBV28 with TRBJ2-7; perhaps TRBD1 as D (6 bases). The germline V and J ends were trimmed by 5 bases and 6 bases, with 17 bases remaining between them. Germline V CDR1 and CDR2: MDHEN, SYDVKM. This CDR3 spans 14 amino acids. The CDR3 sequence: CASSGPTGYREQYF. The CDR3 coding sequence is TGTGCCAGCAGTGGACCCACAGGGTATCGCGAGCAGTACTTC.

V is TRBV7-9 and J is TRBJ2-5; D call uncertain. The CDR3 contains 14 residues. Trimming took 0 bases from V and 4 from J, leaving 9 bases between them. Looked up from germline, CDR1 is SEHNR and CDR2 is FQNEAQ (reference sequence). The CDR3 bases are TGTGCCAGCAGCTTAGCATTGGGCACAGAGACCCAGTACTTC. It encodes CASSLALGTETQYF. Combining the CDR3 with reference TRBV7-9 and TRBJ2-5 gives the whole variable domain DTGVSQNPRHKITKRGQNVTFRCDPISEHNRLYWYRQTLGQGPEFLTYFQNEAQLEKSRLLSDRFSAERPKGSFSTLEIQRTEQGDSAMYLCASSLALGTETQYFGPGTRLLVL.

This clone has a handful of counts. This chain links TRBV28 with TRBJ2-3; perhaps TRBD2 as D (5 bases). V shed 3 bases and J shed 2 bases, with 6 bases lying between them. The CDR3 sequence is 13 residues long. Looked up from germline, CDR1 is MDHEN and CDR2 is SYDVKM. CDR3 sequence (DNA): TGTGCCAGCAGTTTGGGAGACACAGATACGCAGTATTTT. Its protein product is CASSLGDTDTQYF.

The chain's CDR3 is CASSFPRDQETQYF. The CDR3 DNA reads as TGTGCCAGCAGTTTCCCCCGGGACCAAGAGACCCAGTACTTC. V is TRBV28 and J is TRBJ2-5; D gene uncertain. Trimming took off 3 bases at V and 0 bases at J, with 8 bases between the two ends. This CDR3 spans 14 amino acids. Germline V gene lookup returns CDR1 MDHEN and CDR2 SYDVKM.

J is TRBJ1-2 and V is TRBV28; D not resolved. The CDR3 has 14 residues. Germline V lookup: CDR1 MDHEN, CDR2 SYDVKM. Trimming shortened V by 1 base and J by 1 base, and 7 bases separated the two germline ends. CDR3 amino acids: CASSLLQNNYGYTF. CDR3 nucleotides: TGTGCCAGCAGTTTATTACAGAATAACTATGGCTACACCTTC.

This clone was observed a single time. CDR3 in amino acids: CASSKLVGGRTDTQYF. CDR3 nucleotide sequence: TGTGCCAGTAGTAAACTCGTTGGCGGGAGGACAGATACGCAGTATTTT. The chain carries TRBV19 and TRBJ2-3, with 8 bases aligning to TRBD2. Unmatched junction bases numbered 9, after V lost 4 bases and J lost 3 bases. Germline V gene lookup returns CDR1 LNHDA and CDR2 SQIVND (reference sequence). The CDR3 spans 16 residues.

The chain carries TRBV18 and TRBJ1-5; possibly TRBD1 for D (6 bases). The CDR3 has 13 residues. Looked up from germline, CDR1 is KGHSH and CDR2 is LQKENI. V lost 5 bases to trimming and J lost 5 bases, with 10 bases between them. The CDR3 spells CASSTGYDQPQHF. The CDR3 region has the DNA TGTGCCAGCTCAACAGGGTATGATCAGCCCCAGCATTTT.

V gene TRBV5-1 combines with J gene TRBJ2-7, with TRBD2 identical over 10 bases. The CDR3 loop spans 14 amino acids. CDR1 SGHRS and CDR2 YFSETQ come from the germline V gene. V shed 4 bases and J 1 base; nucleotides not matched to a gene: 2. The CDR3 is CASSVTSGSYEQYF. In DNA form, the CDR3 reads TGCGCCAGCAGCGTGACTAGCGGGTCCTACGAGCAGTACTTC.

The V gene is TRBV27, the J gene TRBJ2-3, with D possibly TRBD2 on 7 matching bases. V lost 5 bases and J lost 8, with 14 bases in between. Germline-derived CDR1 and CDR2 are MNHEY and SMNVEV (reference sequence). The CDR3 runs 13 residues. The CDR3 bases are TGTGCCAGCAGTCCCCAGGGGAGGGGTACGCAGTATTTT. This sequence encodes CASSPQGRGTQYF.

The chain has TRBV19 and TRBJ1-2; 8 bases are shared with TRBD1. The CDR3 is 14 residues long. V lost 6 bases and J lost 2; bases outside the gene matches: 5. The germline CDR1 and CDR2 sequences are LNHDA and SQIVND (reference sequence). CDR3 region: CASRRQGSNYGYTF. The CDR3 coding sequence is TGTGCCAGTAGAAGACAGGGGTCCAACTATGGCTACACCTTC.